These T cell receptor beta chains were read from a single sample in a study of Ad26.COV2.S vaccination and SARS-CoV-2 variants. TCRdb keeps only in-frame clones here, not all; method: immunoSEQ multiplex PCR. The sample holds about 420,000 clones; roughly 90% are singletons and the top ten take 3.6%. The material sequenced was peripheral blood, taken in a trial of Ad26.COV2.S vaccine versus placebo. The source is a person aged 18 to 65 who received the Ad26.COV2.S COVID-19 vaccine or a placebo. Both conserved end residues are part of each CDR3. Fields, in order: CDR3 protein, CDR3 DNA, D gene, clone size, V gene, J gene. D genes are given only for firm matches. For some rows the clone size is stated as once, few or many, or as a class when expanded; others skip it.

CASSEGGSSYEQYF	TGTGCCAGTAGTGAGGGCGGCAGTTCCTACGAGCAGTACTTC	.	.	TRBV19	TRBJ2-7
CASSPETGGLNTEAFF	TGTGCCAGCAGCCCTGAAACAGGGGGCTTAAACACTGAAGCTTTCTTT	TRBD1	.	TRBV28	TRBJ1-1
CSVAGGLLAYNEQFF	TGCAGCGTAGCGGGGGGACTACTTGCCTACAATGAGCAGTTCTTC	TRBD2	.	TRBV29-1	TRBJ2-1
CASSFSGQPENIQYF	TGTGCCAGCAGCTTCAGCGGGCAGCCCGAAAACATTCAGTACTTC	.	.	TRBV7-9	TRBJ2-4
CARDLSGQPNTGELFF	TGTGCCAGAGACCTAAGTGGACAGCCGAACACCGGGGAGCTGTTTTTT	.	once	TRBV21-1	TRBJ2-2
CASSLEHRYEQYF	TGTGCCAGCAGCTTAGAACACAGGTACGAGCAGTACTTC	.	.	TRBV7-2	TRBJ2-7
CASSSPGGVRQETQYF	TGTGCCAGCAGCTCCCCAGGGGGCGTTCGCCAAGAGACCCAGTACTTC	TRBD1	.	TRBV5-6	TRBJ2-5
CASRGGSGITLPEAFF	TGTGCCAGCAGGGGAGGGTCAGGCATAACTCTCCCTGAAGCTTTCTTT	.	.	TRBV28	TRBJ1-1
CASSLSGGGVETQYF	TGTGCCAGCAGTTTAAGCGGGGGGGGTGTGGAGACCCAGTACTTC	TRBD2	.	TRBV27	TRBJ2-5
CASSYSWARQTEAFF	TGTGCCAGCAGTTACTCGTGGGCCCGTCAAACTGAAGCTTTCTTT	.	.	TRBV6-5	TRBJ1-1
CASSQDGTGRTYEQYF	TGTGCCAGCAGCCAAGATGGCACAGGGCGAACCTACGAGCAGTACTTC	.	many	TRBV3-1/TRBV3-2	TRBJ2-7
CASSFNPGQPTYGYTF	TGTGCCAGCAGCTTTAACCCGGGACAGCCTACCTATGGCTACACCTTC	TRBD1	once	TRBV7-2	TRBJ1-2
CAVAGDIYNSPLHF	TGTGCTGTGGCAGGAGACATTTATAATTCACCCCTCCACTTT	.	.	TRBV30	TRBJ1-6
CAWSGQGAETQYF	TGTGCCTGGAGCGGACAGGGGGCAGAGACCCAGTACTTC	TRBD1	.	TRBV30	TRBJ2-5
CASSLDRQETQYF	TGCGCCAGCAGCTTGGACAGGCAAGAGACCCAGTACTTC	.	.	TRBV5-1	TRBJ2-5
CASSPIPDTQYF	TGTGCCAGCAGCCCGATCCCGGATACGCAGTATTTT	.	.	TRBV7-8	TRBJ2-3
CASSEPPENTEAFF	TGTGCCAGCAGTGAACCCCCGGAGAACACTGAAGCTTTCTTT	.	.	TRBV2	TRBJ1-1
CASSVFRGSGANVLTF	TGTGCCAGTAGTGTTTTTCGCGGATCTGGGGCCAACGTCCTGACTTTC	.	once	TRBV19	TRBJ2-6
CASSSDYEQYF	TGTGCCAGCAGTTCAGACTACGAGCAGTACTTC	.	.	TRBV6-5	TRBJ2-7
CASSFATTDTQYF	TGTGCCAGCAGTTTCGCTACCACAGATACGCAGTATTTT	.	.	TRBV2	TRBJ2-3
CASKDGNSNQPQHF	TGTGCCAGCAAGGACGGTAATAGCAATCAGCCCCAGCATTTT	.	many	TRBV2	TRBJ1-5
CASSQAEETQYF	TGTGCCAGCAGCCAGGCGGAAGAGACCCAGTACTTC	.	once	TRBV3-1/TRBV3-2	TRBJ2-5
CASSKGAGANEQFF	TGTGCCAGCAGCAAAGGAGCGGGGGCCAATGAGCAGTTCTTC	.	.	TRBV21-1	TRBJ2-1
CASSLIGLAGHKSTDTQYF	TGTGCCAGCAGTTTAATCGGACTAGCGGGTCATAAAAGCACAGATACGCAGTATTTT	TRBD2	.	TRBV11-3	TRBJ2-3
CASTIGGAADTQYF	TGTGCCAGCACCATCGGAGGGGCGGCAGATACGCAGTATTTT	.	.	TRBV6-4	TRBJ2-3
CASSLGQGVYYGYTF	TGTGCCAGCAGCTTGGGGCAGGGCGTGTACTATGGCTACACCTTC	.	.	TRBV5-6	TRBJ1-2
CASSTDRNSPLHF	TGTGCCAGCAGTACGGACAGGAATTCACCCCTCCACTTT	TRBD1	once	TRBV6-5	TRBJ1-6
CASSFGTGIYGYTF	TGTGCCAGCAGCTTTGGGACGGGGATCTATGGCTACACCTTC	.	.	TRBV7-8	TRBJ1-2
CASSPRRQAQNSPLHF	TGTGCCAGCAGTCCAAGAAGACAGGCTCAGAATTCACCCCTCCACTTT	.	.	TRBV28	TRBJ1-6
CASRSPSGRSYEQYF	TGTGCCAGCAGGTCGCCTAGCGGGAGGTCCTACGAGCAGTACTTC	TRBD2	.	TRBV28	TRBJ2-7
CAWDRGQGDEKLFF	TGTGCCTGGGATAGAGGACAGGGAGACGAAAAACTGTTTTTT	TRBD1	once	TRBV30	TRBJ1-4
CASSEYSESTDTQYF	TGTGCCAGCAGTGAATATTCAGAGAGCACAGATACGCAGTATTTT	.	.	TRBV25-1	TRBJ2-3
CAWSATTPSGANVLTF	TGTGCCTGGAGTGCGACAACACCCTCTGGGGCCAACGTCCTGACTTTC	.	.	TRBV30	TRBJ2-6
CASTEMTGNGYTF	TGTGCCAGCACCGAGATGACAGGGAATGGCTACACCTTC	TRBD1	.	TRBV28	TRBJ1-2
CSAALGADGNEQFF	TGCAGCGCTGCACTGGGGGCGGATGGCAATGAGCAGTTCTTC	.	.	TRBV29-1	TRBJ2-1
CASSSRSRTGTSYNEQFF	TGTGCCAGCAGCTCCCGAAGCAGGACAGGGACCTCCTACAATGAGCAGTTCTTC	TRBD1	.	TRBV13	TRBJ2-1
CASRHPPEGYGYTF	TGTGCCAGCAGGCACCCTCCGGAGGGCTATGGCTACACCTTC	.	.	TRBV6-5	TRBJ1-2
CASSFSGGVTDTQYF	TGTGCCAGCAGCTTTAGCGGGGGGGTTACGGATACGCAGTATTTT	TRBD2	.	TRBV7-2	TRBJ2-3
CAWSPGTGAYQETQYF	TGTGCCTGGAGTCCCGGGACAGGGGCCTACCAAGAGACCCAGTACTTC	TRBD1	.	TRBV30	TRBJ2-5
CASSIGQSGYTF	TGTGCCAGTAGTATTGGGCAGTCTGGCTACACCTTC	.	.	TRBV19	TRBJ1-2
CASSWSGAPFTQYF	TGTGCCAGCAGCTGGAGCGGGGCCCCCTTCACGCAGTATTTT	TRBD2	.	TRBV5-4	TRBJ2-3
CASSDGLFTTDTQYF	TGTGCCAGCAGTGATGGTCTCTTCACCACAGATACGCAGTATTTT	.	.	TRBV25-1	TRBJ2-3
CASSQALGGFSKNIQYF	TGCGCCAGCAGCCAAGCACTAGGTGGGTTTAGCAAAAACATTCAGTACTTC	.	few	TRBV4-1	TRBJ2-4
CASSPGQGATYEQYF	TGTGCCAGCAGTCCCGGCCAGGGCGCTACCTACGAGCAGTACTTC	.	.	TRBV6-5	TRBJ2-7
CASSLLLAGPSTDTQYF	TGTGCCAGCAGCTTATTGCTAGCGGGGCCCAGCACAGATACGCAGTATTTT	TRBD2	.	TRBV5-5	TRBJ2-3
CASSRPYNEQFF	TGTGCCAGCTCCCGGCCCTACAATGAGCAGTTCTTC	.	once	TRBV6-1	TRBJ2-1
CASSLLAGGPSEQFF	TGTGCCAGTAGCCTACTAGCGGGGGGGCCCTCTGAGCAGTTCTTC	TRBD2	.	TRBV19	TRBJ2-1
CASSQWTDSNQPQHF	TGCGCCAGCAGCCAATGGACAGATAGCAATCAGCCCCAGCATTTT	.	.	TRBV4-1	TRBJ1-5